Listed below are T cell receptor beta chains from one sample, sequenced in a study of shared clonotypes between healthy human individuals. Repertoires were generated with immunoSEQ multiplex PCR, while TCRdb's copy carries only in-frame clones and drops some. The data hold around 2.5 million clones, with approximately 93% observed a single time. Sequences were obtained from naive CD4+ T cells from PBMCs. These TCRs come from a man aged 18 to 29 in good health. Some clones in this sample may be carry-over from other donors' samples. Both conserved end residues are part of each CDR3. The order of the fields is J gene, clone size, V gene, D gene, CDR3 length, CDR3 DNA, CDR3 protein. A D gene is named only where the DNA matches it firmly. Clone size is stated in some rows and not others, as once, few, many or a class when expanded.

J: TRBJ1-2
size: .
V: TRBV2
D: TRBD1
length: 13
DNA: TGTGCCAGCAAGGGGACAGGGCTTACCGGCTACACCTTC
CDR3: CASKGTGLTGYTF

J: TRBJ2-7
size: .
V: TRBV28
D: .
length: 12
DNA: TGTGCCAGCAGCTCTTCTAGCTTCGAGCAGTACTTC
CDR3: CASSSSSFEQYF

J: TRBJ2-3
size: once
V: TRBV5-1
D: TRBD2
length: 16
DNA: TGCGCCAGCAGCTGGGTAGCGGGAGGGCAGGTGGATACGCAGTATTTT
CDR3: CASSWVAGGQVDTQYF

J: TRBJ2-7
size: .
V: TRBV6-1
D: .
length: 12
DNA: TGTGCCAGCAGTTTAGGGTGGTACGAGCAGTACTTC
CDR3: CASSLGWYEQYF

J: TRBJ1-5
size: .
V: TRBV5-1
D: .
length: 14
DNA: TGCGCCAGCAGCTTGGACTCAGCCAATCAGCCCCAGCATTTT
CDR3: CASSLDSANQPQHF

J: TRBJ2-2
size: .
V: TRBV7-3
D: TRBD1
length: 15
DNA: TGTGCCAGCAGCTACCAGACAGGGTATACCGGGGAGCTGTTTTTT
CDR3: CASSYQTGYTGELFF

J: TRBJ1-1
size: .
V: TRBV28
D: .
length: 15
DNA: TGTGCCAGCAGTTTATCACCAAGGGGGAACACTGAAGCTTTCTTT
CDR3: CASSLSPRGNTEAFF

J: TRBJ2-2
size: .
V: TRBV27
D: .
length: 16
DNA: TGTGCCAGCAGTTTATTTAGCGGAACGAACACCGGGGAGCTGTTTTTT
CDR3: CASSLFSGTNTGELFF

J: TRBJ1-3
size: .
V: TRBV6-5
D: .
length: 14
DNA: TGTGCCAGCAGTCAGGGCTTCTCTGGAAACACCATATATTTT
CDR3: CASSQGFSGNTIYF

J: TRBJ2-7
size: .
V: TRBV28
D: TRBD2
length: 12
DNA: TGTGCCAGCCGCGGGGGCTCCTACGAGCAGTACTTC
CDR3: CASRGGSYEQYF

J: TRBJ1-1
size: .
V: TRBV2
D: TRBD1
length: 12
DNA: TGTGCCAGCAGTAGAACGGACAGGGAAGCTTTCTTT
CDR3: CASSRTDREAFF

J: TRBJ2-7
size: once
V: TRBV7-8
D: TRBD1
length: 16
DNA: TGTGCCAGCAGCCCAAAAGCGACAGGGGGCATTTACGAGCAGTACTTC
CDR3: CASSPKATGGIYEQYF

J: TRBJ1-5
size: .
V: TRBV5-8
D: .
length: 15
DNA: TGTGCCAGCAGCTTGGAAGGCAGGGGCAATCAGCCCCAGCATTTT
CDR3: CASSLEGRGNQPQHF

J: TRBJ2-1
size: once
V: TRBV2
D: .
length: 13
DNA: TGTGCCAGCAGTCGGGGATCCTACAATGAGCAGTTCTTC
CDR3: CASSRGSYNEQFF

J: TRBJ2-2
size: .
V: TRBV6-4
D: TRBD1
length: 14
DNA: TGTGCCAGCAGTCCCAGGACAGGCACCGGGGAGCTGTTTTTT
CDR3: CASSPRTGTGELFF

J: TRBJ1-1
size: .
V: TRBV18
D: .
length: 13
DNA: TGTGCCAGCTCACTCGGACAGAACACTGAAGCTTTCTTT
CDR3: CASSLGQNTEAFF

J: TRBJ2-3
size: .
V: TRBV9
D: .
length: 14
DNA: TGTGCCAGCAGCGTAATGCTGGCGGCGGATACGCAGTATTTT
CDR3: CASSVMLAADTQYF

J: TRBJ1-1
size: .
V: TRBV7-2
D: .
length: 11
DNA: TGTGCCAGCAGCTTAGTAGGTTTGGCTTTCTTT
CDR3: CASSLVGLAFF

J: TRBJ2-7
size: .
V: TRBV2
D: .
length: 12
DNA: TGTGCCAGCATCCGGGGTCCCTACGAGCAGTACTTC
CDR3: CASIRGPYEQYF

J: TRBJ2-7
size: .
V: TRBV10-1
D: .
length: 12
DNA: TGCGCCGGGAGCCACAGTCTCTACGAGCAGTACTTC
CDR3: CAGSHSLYEQYF

J: TRBJ2-1
size: .
V: TRBV28
D: TRBD2
length: 16
DNA: TGTGCCAGCAGCCACCTCCTAGCGGGAGAAGAATTTGAGCAGTTCTTC
CDR3: CASSHLLAGEEFEQFF

J: TRBJ2-3
size: .
V: TRBV5-1
D: TRBD2
length: 18
DNA: TGCGCCAGCAGCTTGGGGACTAGCGGGAGGCCGAGCACAGATACGCAGTATTTT
CDR3: CASSLGTSGRPSTDTQYF

J: TRBJ2-1
size: .
V: TRBV10-3
D: .
length: 15
DNA: TGTGCCATCAGTGAGTCGGGGGGACCGTACAATGAGCAGTTCTTC
CDR3: CAISESGGPYNEQFF

J: TRBJ2-1
size: .
V: TRBV2
D: .
length: 14
DNA: TGTGCCACCAAAACTACGTCCTCCTACAATGAGCAGTTCTTC
CDR3: CATKTTSSYNEQFF

J: TRBJ2-5
size: .
V: TRBV18
D: .
length: 14
DNA: TGTGCCAGCTCACCACGGACGTACCAAGAGACCCAGTACTTC
CDR3: CASSPRTYQETQYF

J: TRBJ2-3
size: .
V: TRBV18
D: .
length: 16
DNA: TGTGCCAGCTCAGCCACTCCGGGACCTAGCACAGATACGCAGTATTTT
CDR3: CASSATPGPSTDTQYF

J: TRBJ1-2
size: once
V: TRBV19
D: TRBD1
length: 13
DNA: TGTGCCAGTAGTATCGACAGGGACTATGGCTACACCTTC
CDR3: CASSIDRDYGYTF

J: TRBJ2-3
size: .
V: TRBV28
D: .
length: 12
DNA: TGTGCCAGCAGCCATGAGGTTGATACGCAGTATTTT
CDR3: CASSHEVDTQYF

J: TRBJ2-3
size: .
V: TRBV5-1
D: .
length: 14
DNA: TGCGCCAGCGTAGAACTAGCAGTAGCAGATACGCAGTATTTT
CDR3: CASVELAVADTQYF

J: TRBJ2-3
size: .
V: TRBV29-1
D: .
length: 12
DNA: TGCAGCACAACACCAGGCACAGATACGCAGTATTTT
CDR3: CSTTPGTDTQYF

J: TRBJ1-4
size: .
V: TRBV29-1
D: .
length: 13
DNA: TGCAGCGTTGCCAGGGGTTTGGGGGAAAAACTGTTTTTT
CDR3: CSVARGLGEKLFF

J: TRBJ2-3
size: .
V: TRBV27
D: TRBD2
length: 19
DNA: TGTGCCAGCAGATCGGGACAAACCGGGACTAGCGGTTTCTTCGATACGCAGTATTTT
CDR3: CASRSGQTGTSGFFDTQYF

J: TRBJ2-5
size: .
V: TRBV5-1
D: TRBD1
length: 13
DNA: TGCGCCAGCAGCCGACAGGGGCAAGAGACCCAGTACTTC
CDR3: CASSRQGQETQYF

J: TRBJ1-4
size: .
V: TRBV2
D: .
length: 17
DNA: TGTGCCAGCAGTGAAGCAAAGGGGATGGCGGCTAATGAAAAACTGTTTTTT
CDR3: CASSEAKGMAANEKLFF

J: TRBJ2-7
size: .
V: TRBV7-9
D: .
length: 12
DNA: TGTGCCAGCCGAGGGGAATCCTACGAGCAGTACTTC
CDR3: CASRGESYEQYF

J: TRBJ2-1
size: .
V: TRBV28
D: TRBD2
length: 16
DNA: TGTGCCAGCCTATCGACTAGCGGGAGTTCCTACAATGAGCAGTTCTTC
CDR3: CASLSTSGSSYNEQFF

J: TRBJ1-1
size: .
V: TRBV5-1
D: .
length: 14
DNA: TGCGCCAGCAGCTTGTGGGGCGAGGGTGCTGAAGCTTTCTTT
CDR3: CASSLWGEGAEAFF

J: TRBJ1-1
size: few
V: TRBV2
D: TRBD1
length: 14
DNA: TGTGCCAGCAGCGCTGACAGGGCGAACACTGAAGCTTTCTTT
CDR3: CASSADRANTEAFF

J: TRBJ2-2
size: .
V: TRBV18
D: .
length: 15
DNA: TGTGCCAGCTCACCAAAAGCCAGGGCGACCGGGGAGCTGTTTTTT
CDR3: CASSPKARATGELFF

J: TRBJ1-2
size: .
V: TRBV28
D: .
length: 13
DNA: TGTGCCAGCAGGACGGCCCGGGGAGGGGGCTACACCTTC
CDR3: CASRTARGGGYTF

J: TRBJ2-5
size: .
V: TRBV5-1
D: .
length: 14
DNA: TGCGCCAGCAGCTTGGCAGCCAGGGGTGGGACCCAGTACTTC
CDR3: CASSLAARGGTQYF

J: TRBJ1-2
size: .
V: TRBV10-2
D: .
length: 13
DNA: TGCGCCAGCAGACTTACTGGGGACTATGGCTACACCTTC
CDR3: CASRLTGDYGYTF

J: TRBJ1-5
size: .
V: TRBV5-1
D: .
length: 16
DNA: TGCGCCAGCAGCAAGGGCCCTTCGGGCGGCAATCAGCCCCAGCATTTT
CDR3: CASSKGPSGGNQPQHF

J: TRBJ2-7
size: .
V: TRBV5-4
D: TRBD2
length: 13
DNA: TGTGCCAGCAGCGGCTCAGGGAGGGACGAGCAGTACTTC
CDR3: CASSGSGRDEQYF

J: TRBJ2-1
size: .
V: TRBV6-1
D: TRBD2
length: 15
DNA: TGTGCCAGCAGTAGACTAGCTTTGGGCCTTGATGAGCAGTTCTTC
CDR3: CASSRLALGLDEQFF

J: TRBJ1-1
size: few
V: TRBV5-1
D: .
length: 14
DNA: TGCGCCAGCAGCTTATCGGTTTTGAACACTGAAGCTTTCTTT
CDR3: CASSLSVLNTEAFF

J: TRBJ1-4
size: .
V: TRBV2
D: .
length: 15
DNA: TGTGCCAGCAGTGACCCTGGCAGGAGGGGTGAAAAACTGTTTTTT
CDR3: CASSDPGRRGEKLFF

J: TRBJ2-5
size: .
V: TRBV21-1
D: .
length: 15
DNA: TGTGCCAGCAGCAAAGATCAGCTTGGAAAAGAGACCCAGTACTTC
CDR3: CASSKDQLGKETQYF

J: TRBJ2-1
size: .
V: TRBV29-1
D: .
length: 12
DNA: TGCAGCGGTAGTGGAGGCTTCGATGAGCAGTTCTTC
CDR3: CSGSGGFDEQFF

J: TRBJ2-7
size: few
V: TRBV30
D: TRBD2
length: 13
DNA: TGTGCCTGGAGAGCTAGCGGGAGTAACGAGCAGTACTTC
CDR3: CAWRASGSNEQYF

J: TRBJ1-1
size: few
V: TRBV21-1
D: .
length: 16
DNA: TGTGCCAGCAGCACCGAGCCCTCAGTCTTGGGCACTGAAGCTTTCTTT
CDR3: CASSTEPSVLGTEAFF

J: TRBJ2-1
size: .
V: TRBV5-1
D: .
length: 14
DNA: TGCGCCAGCAGCTTGGGAGTTGGGGTAAATGAGCAGTTCTTC
CDR3: CASSLGVGVNEQFF

J: TRBJ2-7
size: .
V: TRBV7-2
D: .
length: 15
DNA: TGTGCCAGCAGCTTAGAGGCAGGGCAATCCTACGAGCAGTACTTC
CDR3: CASSLEAGQSYEQYF

J: TRBJ2-7
size: .
V: TRBV5-1
D: .
length: 16
DNA: TGCGCCAGCAGCTTGGCCGTAGGGGGGAGCTCCTACGAGCAGTACTTC
CDR3: CASSLAVGGSSYEQYF